This is a list of T cell receptor beta chains from one sample in a study of Graves' ophthalmopathy and Graves' hyperthyroidism. Each CDR3 protein is one row after TCRdb ran MiXCR on the multiplex PCR reads. The profile shows about 390,000 distinct CDR3 sequences, approximately 15% of them singletons. Material for sequencing was peripheral blood. These receptors originate from a woman aged 18 to 35 with stable Graves' hyperthyroidism. Both conserved end residues are trimmed from each CDR3.

v_call: TRBV20-1; cdr3_aa: SARKIGETQY
v_call: TRBV12-3/TRBV12-4; cdr3_aa: ASSWTSGGSYEQY
v_call: TRBV6-2/TRBV6-3; cdr3_aa: ASSQGQGAQPQH
v_call: TRBV6-2/TRBV6-3; cdr3_aa: ASSHLRGLAGRYEQY
v_call: TRBV3-1; cdr3_aa: ASSQRDSNIQY
v_call: TRBV19; cdr3_aa: ASPGTSSRFRYEQY
v_call: TRBV11-2; cdr3_aa: ASSRTSGAERTQY
v_call: TRBV7-8; cdr3_aa: ASSLRQAHEQY
v_call: TRBV11-2; cdr3_aa: ASSLQQGTGETQY
v_call: TRBV2; cdr3_aa: ASSRSGERTYEQY
v_call: TRBV7-3; cdr3_aa: ASSSFRVGTGQLF
v_call: TRBV20-1; cdr3_aa: SVAQGVGNQPQH
v_call: TRBV6-1; cdr3_aa: ASSKSGLADQETQY
v_call: TRBV29-1; cdr3_aa: SVRRAQGNYGYT
v_call: TRBV12-3/TRBV12-4; cdr3_aa: ASSFRQGAETQY
v_call: TRBV12-3/TRBV12-4; cdr3_aa: ASSTGWQPQH
v_call: TRBV4-1; cdr3_aa: ASSQRTRPAEAF
v_call: TRBV10-3; cdr3_aa: AIGGSGGQETQY
v_call: TRBV24-1; cdr3_aa: ATSSGRNQPQH
v_call: TRBV12-3/TRBV12-4; cdr3_aa: ASSLANRGSDQPQH
v_call: TRBV6-2/TRBV6-3; cdr3_aa: ASSSVDKDTGELF
v_call: TRBV6-1; cdr3_aa: ASTRRRASNQPQH
v_call: TRBV7-2; cdr3_aa: ASSYLAGLGNSPLH
v_call: TRBV20-1; cdr3_aa: SARSRQGPYEQY
v_call: TRBV6-4; cdr3_aa: ASQTDRGNNSPLH
v_call: TRBV10-3; cdr3_aa: AISESGAQNIQY
v_call: TRBV19; cdr3_aa: ASTLGTGYGYT
v_call: TRBV4-1; cdr3_aa: ASSHLLAGLQETQY
v_call: TRBV6-2/TRBV6-3; cdr3_aa: ASSFTGIYAQY
v_call: TRBV27; cdr3_aa: ASSLAPGTNYGYT
v_call: TRBV13; cdr3_aa: ASSPGTSGVLDTQY
v_call: TRBV6-2/TRBV6-3; cdr3_aa: ATGSQGSTTEAF
v_call: TRBV6-1; cdr3_aa: ASSESRATEAF
v_call: TRBV15; cdr3_aa: ATSRDRQGSQETQY